Given below is one T cell receptor beta chain in context. TCRdb reprocessed the 5' RACE reads, with one entry per CDR3 protein and no DNA. In total, the table holds roughly 330,000 distinct CDR3 sequences. The data are from a study of monozygotic twins with inflammatory bowel disease. This CDR3 is built from 15 residues. Germline CDR1 MRHNA, CDR2 SNTAGT. This receptor was obtained from a human donor with ulcerative colitis or Crohn's disease, or a healthy co-twin of an affected twin (not recorded which). The rearrangement joins TRBV6-4 to TRBJ1-6; without DNA, the TCRdb call of TRBD1 cannot be checked. Material: blood. The CDR3: CASREGDSENSPLHF.